This T cell receptor beta chain came from a study of blood T cell repertoires in COVID-19. The wider study: The United States, Italy and Spain were the sources of the acute and convalescent COVID-19 samples.

TCRdb's copy holds only in-frame clones and misses some; the assay was immunoSEQ multiplex PCR. The data contain roughly 280,000 clones, 84% of them singletons. The clonotype originates from a man between 60 and 75 years old with acute or convalescent COVID-19. Material: peripheral blood.

The CDR3 loop reads CASSKLRGSGEDTQYF. Here the CDR3 DNA reads TGTGCCAGCAGCAAACTCCGAGGTAGCGGGGAGGATACGCAGTATTTT. The chain recombines TRBV7-9 with TRBJ2-3; 8 nucleotides line up with TRBD2. V shed 5 bases, J shed 6 bases, and the junction held 13 bases outside the gene matches. CDR1 and CDR2 (germline): SEHNR, FQNEAQ (reference sequence). The CDR3 sequence is 16 residues long.